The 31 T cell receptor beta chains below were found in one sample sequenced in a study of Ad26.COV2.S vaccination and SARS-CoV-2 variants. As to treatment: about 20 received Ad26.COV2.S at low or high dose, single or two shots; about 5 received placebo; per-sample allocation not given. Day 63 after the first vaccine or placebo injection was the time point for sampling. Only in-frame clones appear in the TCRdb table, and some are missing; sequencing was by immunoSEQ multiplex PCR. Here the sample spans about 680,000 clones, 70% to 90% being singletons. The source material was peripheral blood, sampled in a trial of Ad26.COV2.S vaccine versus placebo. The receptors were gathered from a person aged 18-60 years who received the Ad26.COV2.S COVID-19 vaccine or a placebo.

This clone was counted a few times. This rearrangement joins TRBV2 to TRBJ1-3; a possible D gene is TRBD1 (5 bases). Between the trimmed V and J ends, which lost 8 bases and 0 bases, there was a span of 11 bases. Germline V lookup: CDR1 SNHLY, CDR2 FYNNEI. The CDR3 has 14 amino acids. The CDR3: CASSRDRSGNTIYF. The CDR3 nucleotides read TGTGCCAGCTCCCGGGACCGCTCTGGAAACACCATATATTTT.

The CDR3 loop is CASSKEVGASNQPQHF. CDR3 coding DNA: TGTGCCAGCAGCAAAGAGGTGGGGGCTAGCAATCAGCCCCAGCATTTT. This chain uses TRBV21-1 with TRBJ1-5; the DNA was not compared with TRBD1, the D call given in the table. TRBV21-1 is a pseudogene segment. The CDR3 extends over 16 amino acids.

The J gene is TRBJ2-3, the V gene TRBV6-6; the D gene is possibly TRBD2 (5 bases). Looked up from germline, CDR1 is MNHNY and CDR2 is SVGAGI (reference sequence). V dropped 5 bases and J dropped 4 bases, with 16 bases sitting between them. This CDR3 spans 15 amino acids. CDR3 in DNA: TGTGCCAGCAGTACCCCCGACTACCCTCCAGATACGCAGTATTTT. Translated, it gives CASSTPDYPPDTQYF.

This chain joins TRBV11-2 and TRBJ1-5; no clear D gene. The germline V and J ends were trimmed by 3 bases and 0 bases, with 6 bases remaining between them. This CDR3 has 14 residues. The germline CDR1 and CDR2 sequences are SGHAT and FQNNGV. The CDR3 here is CASSLTSSNQPQHF. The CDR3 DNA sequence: TGTGCCAGCAGCTTGACAAGTAGCAATCAGCCCCAGCATTTT.

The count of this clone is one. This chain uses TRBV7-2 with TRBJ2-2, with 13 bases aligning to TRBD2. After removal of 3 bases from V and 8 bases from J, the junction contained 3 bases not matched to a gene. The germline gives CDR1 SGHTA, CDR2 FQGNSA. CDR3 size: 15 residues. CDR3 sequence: CASSFPTSGRGELFF. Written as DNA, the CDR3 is TGTGCCAGCAGCTTCCCGACTAGCGGGAGGGGGGAGCTGTTTTTT.

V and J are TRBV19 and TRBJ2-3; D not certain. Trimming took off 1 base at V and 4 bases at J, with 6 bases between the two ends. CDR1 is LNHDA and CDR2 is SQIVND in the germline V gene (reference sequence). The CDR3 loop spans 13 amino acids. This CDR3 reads CASSIGGSDTQYF. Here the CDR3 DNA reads TGTGCCAGTAGTATAGGAGGCTCAGATACGCAGTATTTT. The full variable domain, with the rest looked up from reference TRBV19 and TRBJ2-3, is DGGITQSPKYLFRKEGQNVTLSCEQNLNHDAMYWYRQDPGQGLRLIYYSQIVNDFQKGDIAEGYSVSREKKESFPLTVTSAQKNPTAFYLCASSIGGSDTQYFGPGTRLTVL.

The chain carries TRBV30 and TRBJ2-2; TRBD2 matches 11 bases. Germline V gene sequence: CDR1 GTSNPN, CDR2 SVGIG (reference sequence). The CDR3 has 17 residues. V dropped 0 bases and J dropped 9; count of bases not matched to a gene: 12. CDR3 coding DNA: TGTGCCTGGAGTGTGGATCTAGCGGGGGGTCGGATCCGGGAGCTGTTTTTT. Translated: CAWSVDLAGGRIRELFF.

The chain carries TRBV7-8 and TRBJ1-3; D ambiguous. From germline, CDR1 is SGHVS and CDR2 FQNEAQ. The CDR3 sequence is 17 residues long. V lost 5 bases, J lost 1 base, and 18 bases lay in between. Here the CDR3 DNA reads TGTGCCAGCAGCCTCTCCTGGGCGGGAGAGTCTGGAAACACCATATATTTT. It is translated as CASSLSWAGESGNTIYF.

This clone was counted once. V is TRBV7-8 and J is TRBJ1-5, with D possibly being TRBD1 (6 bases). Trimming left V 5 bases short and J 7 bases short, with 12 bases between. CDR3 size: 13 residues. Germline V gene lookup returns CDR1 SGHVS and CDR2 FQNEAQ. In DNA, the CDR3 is TGTGCCAGCAGCGTAGGGGGAGTACAGCCCCAGCATTTT. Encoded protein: CASSVGGVQPQHF.

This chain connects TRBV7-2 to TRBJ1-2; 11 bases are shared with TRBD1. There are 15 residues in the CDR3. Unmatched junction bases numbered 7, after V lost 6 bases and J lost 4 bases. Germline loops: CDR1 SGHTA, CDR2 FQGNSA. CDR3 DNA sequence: TGTGCCAGCAGTACAGGACAGGGGGCCTTCTATGGCTACACCTTC. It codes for CASSTGQGAFYGYTF.

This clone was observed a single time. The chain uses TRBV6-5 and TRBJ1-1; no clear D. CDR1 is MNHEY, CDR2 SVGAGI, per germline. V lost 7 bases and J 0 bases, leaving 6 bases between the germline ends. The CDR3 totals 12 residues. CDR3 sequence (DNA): TGTGCCAGCATTAAACTGAACACTGAAGCTTTCTTT. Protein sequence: CASIKLNTEAFF.

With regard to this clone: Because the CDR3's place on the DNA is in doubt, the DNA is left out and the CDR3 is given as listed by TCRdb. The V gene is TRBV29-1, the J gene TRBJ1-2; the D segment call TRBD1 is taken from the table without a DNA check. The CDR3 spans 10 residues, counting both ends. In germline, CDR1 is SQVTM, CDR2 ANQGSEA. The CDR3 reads CSVEVGQGSF.

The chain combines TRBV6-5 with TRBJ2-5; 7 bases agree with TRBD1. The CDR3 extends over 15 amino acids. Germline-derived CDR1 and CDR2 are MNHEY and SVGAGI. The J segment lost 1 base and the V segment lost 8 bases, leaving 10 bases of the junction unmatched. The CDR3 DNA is TGTGCCAGCCGCTACAGGGGAAGGGGCCAAGAGACCCAGTACTTC. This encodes CASRYRGRGQETQYF.

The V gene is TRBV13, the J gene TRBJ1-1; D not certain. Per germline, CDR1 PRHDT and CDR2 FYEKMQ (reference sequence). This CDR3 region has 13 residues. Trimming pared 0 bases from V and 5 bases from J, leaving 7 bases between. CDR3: CASSLGRMTEAFF. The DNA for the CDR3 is TGTGCCAGCAGCTTAGGCCGAATGACTGAAGCTTTCTTT.

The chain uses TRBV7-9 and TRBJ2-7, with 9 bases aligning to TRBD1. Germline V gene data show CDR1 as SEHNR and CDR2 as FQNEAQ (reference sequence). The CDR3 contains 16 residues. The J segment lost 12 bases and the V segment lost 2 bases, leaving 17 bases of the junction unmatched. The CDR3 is CASSLTTGTGSLIRYF. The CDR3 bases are TGTGCCAGCAGCTTAACAACCGGGACAGGGTCCCTCATTCGGTACTTC.

The CDR3 nucleotides are TGCGCCAGCAGCCAAGGTTTTAGCGGGGTAAAGAACACCGGGGAGCTGTTTTTT. This translates into CASSQGFSGVKNTGELFF. This chain joins TRBV4-3 and TRBJ2-2; 8 bases map to TRBD2. CDR1 and CDR2 (germline): LGHNA, YSLEER. Trimming at V came to 1 base and at J to 1 base, leaving 8 bases not matched to a gene. This CDR3 is built from 18 residues.

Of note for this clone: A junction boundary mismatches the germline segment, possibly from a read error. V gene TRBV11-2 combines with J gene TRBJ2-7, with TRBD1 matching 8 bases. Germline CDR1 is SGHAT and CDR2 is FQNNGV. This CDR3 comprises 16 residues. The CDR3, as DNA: TGTGCCAGCAGCTTGACAGGGGTCTTACCCTCCTACGAGCAGTACTTT. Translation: CASSLTGVLPSYEQYF.

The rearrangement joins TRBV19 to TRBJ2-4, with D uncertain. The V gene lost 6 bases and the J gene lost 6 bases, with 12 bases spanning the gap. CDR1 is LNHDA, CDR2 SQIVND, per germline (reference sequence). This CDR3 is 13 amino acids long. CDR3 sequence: CASSGRVRNIQYF. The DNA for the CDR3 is TGTGCCAGTAGCGGCCGGGTACGAAACATTCAGTACTTC.

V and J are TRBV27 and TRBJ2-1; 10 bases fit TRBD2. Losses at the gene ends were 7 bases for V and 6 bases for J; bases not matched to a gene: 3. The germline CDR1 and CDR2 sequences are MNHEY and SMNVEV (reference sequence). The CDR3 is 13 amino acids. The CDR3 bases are TGTGCCAGCATACGGACTAGCGGCAATGAGCAGTTCTTC. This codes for CASIRTSGNEQFF.

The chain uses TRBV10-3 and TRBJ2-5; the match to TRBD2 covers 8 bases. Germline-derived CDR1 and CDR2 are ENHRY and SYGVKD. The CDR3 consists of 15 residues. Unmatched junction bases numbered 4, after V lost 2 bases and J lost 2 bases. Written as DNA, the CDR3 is TGTGCCATCAGTGAGCCCGGGGGGGTACAAGAGACCCAGTACTTC. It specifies CAISEPGGVQETQYF.

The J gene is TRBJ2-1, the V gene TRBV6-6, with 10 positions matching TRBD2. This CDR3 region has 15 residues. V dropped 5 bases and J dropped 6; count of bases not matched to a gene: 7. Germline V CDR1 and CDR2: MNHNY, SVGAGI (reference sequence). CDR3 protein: CASSPRTSGGNEQFF. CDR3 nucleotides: TGTGCCAGCAGTCCTAGGACTAGCGGAGGCAATGAGCAGTTCTTC.

The CDR3 DNA follows: TGTGCCAGCAGCTCCCACGGGGCCGCCGAGCAGTTCTTC. This translates into CASSSHGAAEQFF. The chain recombines TRBV27 with TRBJ2-1, with D perhaps being TRBD1 or TRBD2 (5 bases each). CDR3 length: 13 residues. The germline V gene has CDR1 MNHEY and CDR2 SMNVEV (reference sequence). Deletions cut 6 bases from V and 10 bases from J, with 16 bases between.

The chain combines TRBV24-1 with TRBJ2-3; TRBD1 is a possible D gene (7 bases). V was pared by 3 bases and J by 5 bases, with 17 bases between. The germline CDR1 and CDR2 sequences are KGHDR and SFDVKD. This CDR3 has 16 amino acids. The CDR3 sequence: CATSDRGTDMGDTQYF. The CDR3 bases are TGTGCCACCAGTGATCGGGGGACAGACATGGGAGATACGCAGTATTTT.

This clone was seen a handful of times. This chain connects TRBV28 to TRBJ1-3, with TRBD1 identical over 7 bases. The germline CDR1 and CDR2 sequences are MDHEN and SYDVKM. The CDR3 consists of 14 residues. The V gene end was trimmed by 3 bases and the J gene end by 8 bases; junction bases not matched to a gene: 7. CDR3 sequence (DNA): TGTGCCAGCAGTTTTTACAGGGGAGCACACACCATATATTTT. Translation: CASSFYRGAHTIYF.

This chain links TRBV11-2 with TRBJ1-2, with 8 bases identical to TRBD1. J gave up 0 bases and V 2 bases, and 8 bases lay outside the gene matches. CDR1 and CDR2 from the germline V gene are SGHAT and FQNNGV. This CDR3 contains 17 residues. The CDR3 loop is CASSLRRDRRANYGYTF. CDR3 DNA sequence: TGTGCCAGCAGCTTAAGGCGGGACAGGAGAGCTAACTATGGCTACACCTTC. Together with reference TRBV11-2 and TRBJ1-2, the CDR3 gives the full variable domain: EAGVAQSPRYKIIEKRQSVAFWCNPISGHATLYWYQQILGQGPKLLIQFQNNGVVDDSQLPKDRFSAERLKGVDSTLKIQPAKLEDSAVYLCASSLRRDRRANYGYTFGSGTRLTVV.

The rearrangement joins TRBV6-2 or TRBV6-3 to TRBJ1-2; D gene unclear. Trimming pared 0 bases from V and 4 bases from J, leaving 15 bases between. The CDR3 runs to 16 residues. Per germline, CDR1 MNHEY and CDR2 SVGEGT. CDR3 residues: CASSYSPGQRVYGYTF. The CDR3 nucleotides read TGTGCCAGCAGTTACTCGCCAGGCCAAAGGGTCTATGGCTACACCTTC.

CDR3 coding DNA: TGTGCCAGCAGCCAACGAAACTTCGGTGAGAGTGAGACCCAGTACTTC. As protein: CASSQRNFGESETQYF. V usage is TRBV4-2 and J usage is TRBJ2-5; no clear D gene. Germline lookup yields CDR1 LGHNA and CDR2 YNFKEQ. CDR3 length: 16 amino acids. V lost 2 bases, J lost 5 bases, and 18 bases lay in between.

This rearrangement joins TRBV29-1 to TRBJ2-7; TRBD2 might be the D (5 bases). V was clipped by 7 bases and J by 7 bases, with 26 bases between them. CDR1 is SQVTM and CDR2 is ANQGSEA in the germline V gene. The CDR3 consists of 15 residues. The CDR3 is CSAATSGKPLWEQYF. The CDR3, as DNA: TGCAGCGCTGCCACATCGGGAAAGCCCTTGTGGGAGCAGTACTTC.

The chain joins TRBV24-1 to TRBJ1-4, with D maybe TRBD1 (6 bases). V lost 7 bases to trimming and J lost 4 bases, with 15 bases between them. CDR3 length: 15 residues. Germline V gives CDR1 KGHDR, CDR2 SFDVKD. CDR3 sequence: CATSPGRGGNEKLFF. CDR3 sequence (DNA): TGTGCCACCAGCCCCGGGCGAGGGGGTAATGAAAAACTGTTTTTT.

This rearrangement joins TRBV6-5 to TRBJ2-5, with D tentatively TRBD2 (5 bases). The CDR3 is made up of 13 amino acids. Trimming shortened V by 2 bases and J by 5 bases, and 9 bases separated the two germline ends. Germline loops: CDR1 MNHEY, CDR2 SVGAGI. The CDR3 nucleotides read TGTGCCAGCAGTTACGAGGGTTGGGAGACCCAGTACTTC. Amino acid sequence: CASSYEGWETQYF.

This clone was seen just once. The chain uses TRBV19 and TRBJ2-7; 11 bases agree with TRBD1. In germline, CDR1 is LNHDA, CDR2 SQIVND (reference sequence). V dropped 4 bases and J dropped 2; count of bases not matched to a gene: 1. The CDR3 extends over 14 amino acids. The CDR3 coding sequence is TGTGCCAGTAGTACGGGACAGGGGGCCTACGAGCAGTACTTC. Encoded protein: CASSTGQGAYEQYF.